Below are 21 T cell receptor beta chains sequenced from a single sample in a study of blood T cell repertoires in COVID-19. Clones were read by immunoSEQ multiplex PCR, and TCRdb kept only the in-frame ones, dropping some. The sample yields over 85,000 clones, about 85% seen once. Specimen: peripheral blood. These receptors all come from a human donor in a cohort sampled during active COVID-19.

The chain is built from TRBV28 and TRBJ1-5; a weak D match, TRBD1 (6 bases). This CDR3 contains 17 residues. Germline CDR1 reads MDHEN; CDR2 reads SYDVKM. V was pared by 6 bases and J by 7 bases, with 25 bases between. CDR3 sequence: CASSIPPGRGGGQPQHF. The CDR3, as DNA: TGTGCCAGCAGCATCCCCCCCGGGAGGGGAGGGGGGCAGCCCCAGCATTTT.

This clone came up a few times. This rearrangement joins TRBV4-1 to TRBJ1-3, with TRBD1 matching over 11 bases. Germline assignment: CDR1 MGHRA and CDR2 YSYEKL. The ends lost 4 bases at V and 3 bases at J; junction bases unmatched: 5. The CDR3 extends over 16 amino acids. CDR3 in amino acids: CASSRRTGGDGNTIYF. DNA of the CDR3: TGCGCCAGCAGCCGCCGGACAGGGGGCGATGGAAACACCATATATTTT.

V and J are TRBV30 and TRBJ2-7, with D maybe TRBD2 (6 bases). Germline V gives CDR1 GTSNPN, CDR2 SVGIG (reference sequence). Trimming shortened V by 1 base and J by 7 bases, and 8 bases separated the two germline ends. The CDR3 is 11 residues long. The CDR3 nucleotides are TGTGCCTGGAGTGCGCTAGCGGAGCAGTACTTC. Its protein product is CAWSALAEQYF.

This clone has a single count. The rearrangement joins TRBV2 to TRBJ1-5; D might be TRBD1 (5 bases). The V end lost 0 bases, the J end lost 5 bases, and 11 bases lay between the germline ends. CDR1 SNHLY and CDR2 FYNNEI come from the germline V gene. The CDR3 consists of 15 residues. The CDR3 region is CASSEAGGDDQPQHF. CDR3 coding DNA: TGTGCCAGCAGTGAAGCGGGGGGTGACGATCAGCCCCAGCATTTT. Combining the CDR3 with reference TRBV2 and TRBJ1-5 gives the whole variable domain EPEVTQTPSHQVTQMGQEVILRCVPISNHLYFYWYRQILGQKVEFLVSFYNNEISEKSEIFDDQFSVERPDGSNFTLKIRSTKLEDSAMYFCASSEAGGDDQPQHFGDGTRLSIL.

The rearrangement joins TRBV10-2 to TRBJ1-1, with 7 positions matching TRBD1. Germline V gene sequence: CDR1 WSHSY, CDR2 SAAADI. V gave up 5 bases and J gave up 0 bases; unmatched junction bases: 3. The CDR3 spans 14 residues. The CDR3 nucleotides read TGCGCCAGCAGTTCGGACAGGATGAACACTGAAGCTTTCTTT. This gives the protein CASSSDRMNTEAFF.

The CDR3: CASSLEGTNNQPQHF. CDR3 DNA: TGTGCCAGCAGCTTGGAGGGGACTAACAATCAGCCCCAGCATTTT. The chain combines TRBV7-2 with TRBJ1-5, with D possibly being TRBD1 (5 bases). Per germline, CDR1 SGHTA and CDR2 FQGNSA. The V and J ends lost 3 bases and 3 bases respectively, with 12 bases between them. This CDR3 region has 15 residues.

V usage is TRBV6-5 and J usage is TRBJ2-1; D call uncertain. Germline CDR1 reads MNHEY; CDR2 reads SVGAGI. The CDR3 covers 12 residues. V shed 0 bases and J shed 9 bases, with 6 bases lying between them. CDR3 sequence (DNA): TGTGCCAGCAGTTACTCCGGCGGTGAGCAGTTCTTC. Residues: CASSYSGGEQFF.

The gene calls are TRBV4-3 and TRBJ2-1, with 7 nucleotides matching TRBD2. The CDR3 has 19 residues. The V gene end was trimmed by 0 bases and the J gene end by 5 bases; junction bases not matched to a gene: 16. From germline, CDR1 is LGHNA and CDR2 YSLEER. The CDR3 protein is CASSQDIPGVRDYNNEQFF. DNA for the CDR3: TGCGCCAGCAGCCAAGATATCCCCGGGGTACGGGACTATAACAATGAGCAGTTCTTC.

V and J are TRBV13 and TRBJ1-6; D remains ambiguous. This CDR3 comprises 16 residues. Germline-derived CDR1 and CDR2 are PRHDT and FYEKMQ (reference sequence). The V and J ends lost 1 base and 3 bases respectively, with 10 bases between them. CDR3 in amino acids: CASSLVGPLYNSPLHF. The CDR3 DNA sequence: TGTGCCAGCAGCTTAGTTGGGCCCCTCTATAATTCACCCCTCCACTTT.

V and J are TRBV11-1 and TRBJ2-3, with 7 bases fitting TRBD2. This CDR3 spans 15 amino acids. CDR1 is SGHAT, CDR2 FQDESV, per germline (reference sequence). The trim removed 1 base at V and 2 bases at J, leaving 3 bases unmatched. The CDR3 DNA sequence: TGTGCCAGCAGCTTAGGGGCGGGAGTCACAGATACGCAGTATTTT. Its protein is CASSLGAGVTDTQYF. The variable domain in full, completed from reference TRBV11-1 and TRBJ2-3, reads EAEVAQSPRYKITEKSQAVAFWCDPISGHATLYWYRQILGQGPELLVQFQDESVVDDSQLPKDRFSAERLKGVDSTLKIQPAELGDSAMYLCASSLGAGVTDTQYFGPGTRLTVL.

The rearrangement uses TRBV21-1 and TRBJ2-7; the table's TRBD2 call for D was not verified on the DNA. TRBV21-1 is a documented pseudogene. This CDR3 has 16 residues. CDR3 DNA: TGTGCCAGCAGCAAGAGACCACTACTATGTGGCTACGAGCAGTACTTC. Translating it yields CASSKRPLLCGYEQYF.

J is TRBJ2-5 and V is TRBV18; D is perhaps TRBD2 (6 bases). Trimming removed 6 bases at V and 4 bases at J, with 15 bases between. Germline V gene lookup returns CDR1 KGHSH and CDR2 LQKENI. The CDR3 covers 14 residues. This CDR3 is CASSTGGLRETQYF. DNA for the CDR3: TGTGCCAGCTCGACCGGAGGGTTACGAGAGACCCAGTACTTC.

V usage is TRBV5-1 and J usage is TRBJ2-1, with TRBD2 matching 8 bases. The trim removed 2 bases at V and 7 bases at J, leaving 11 bases unmatched. Looked up from germline, CDR1 is SGHRS and CDR2 is YFSETQ. This CDR3 comprises 16 residues. This CDR3 reads CASSLGISGVSNEQFF. DNA for the CDR3: TGCGCCAGCAGCTTAGGTATTAGCGGGGTCAGTAATGAGCAGTTCTTC.

This clone was counted once. The rearrangement links TRBV24-1 to TRBJ2-1; 11 bases are a match to TRBD2. This CDR3 comprises 16 residues. Germline-derived CDR1 and CDR2 are KGHDR and SFDVKD. V was clipped by 7 bases and J by 1 base; unmatched bases: 5. The CDR3 is CATSGTSGRSYNEQFF. The CDR3 region has the DNA TGTGCCACCAGCGGGACTAGCGGCCGATCCTACAATGAGCAGTTCTTC.

This chain links TRBV5-1 with TRBJ2-3, with TRBD2 matching 9 bases. V shed 1 base and J 4 bases; nucleotides not matched to a gene: 4. This CDR3 has 15 residues. The germline gives CDR1 SGHRS, CDR2 YFSETQ. DNA of the CDR3: TGCGCCAGCAGCTTGAGAGCGGGAGGAGCAGATACGCAGTATTTT. Translated, it gives CASSLRAGGADTQYF.

The CDR3 nucleotides read TGTGCCAGCGGGACAGCGAACACCGGGGAGCTGTTTTTT. It specifies CASGTANTGELFF. The chain uses TRBV9 and TRBJ2-2, with 7 bases identical to TRBD1. The ends lost 7 bases at V and 0 bases at J; junction bases unmatched: 0. This CDR3 is 13 amino acids long. Germline V CDR1 and CDR2: SGDLS, YYNGEE.

The chain uses TRBV7-2 and TRBJ2-5; 10 bases fit TRBD2. The CDR3 is made up of 13 amino acids. Trimming at V came to 4 bases and at J to 4 bases, leaving 0 bases not matched to a gene. Germline V gives CDR1 SGHTA, CDR2 FQGNSA. CDR3 sequence (DNA): TGTGCCAGCAGCTCTAGCGGGGGAGAGACCCAGTACTTC. Protein sequence: CASSSSGGETQYF.

The chain joins TRBV7-8 to TRBJ2-2; D is possibly TRBD1 (5 bases). In germline, CDR1 is SGHVS, CDR2 FQNEAQ. V lost 2 bases, J lost 6 bases, and 22 bases lay in between. The CDR3 extends over 18 amino acids. The CDR3 region has the DNA TGTGCCAGCAGCTTATCGCGTCTCGTTTGGCAGGGCGCCGGGGAGCTGTTTTTT. Translation: CASSLSRLVWQGAGELFF.

The chain joins TRBV5-4 to TRBJ2-2, with a possible D match to TRBD1 (6 bases). The V gene's germline CDR1 is SGHNT and CDR2 YYREEE (reference sequence). The V and J ends lost 1 base and 8 bases respectively, with 12 bases between them. CDR3 size: 14 residues. The CDR3 region is CASSLPTGLGELFF. CDR3 nucleotide sequence: TGTGCCAGCAGCTTGCCCACAGGGCTGGGGGAGCTGTTTTTT.

This rearrangement joins TRBV6-5 to TRBJ1-2, with 7 nucleotides matching TRBD1. V gave up 10 bases and J gave up 3 bases; unmatched junction bases: 14. This CDR3 contains 15 residues. The V gene's germline CDR1 is MNHEY and CDR2 SVGAGI. The CDR3 reads CATKRLNRGHYGYTF. CDR3 in DNA: TGTGCCACCAAACGGTTAAACAGGGGACACTATGGCTACACCTTC.

The chain has TRBV6-5 and TRBJ1-3; D gene uncertain. V shed 0 bases and J shed 0 bases, with 9 bases lying between them. Germline lookup yields CDR1 MNHEY and CDR2 SVGAGI. The CDR3 loop spans 16 amino acids. CDR3 amino acids: CASSYSTGSSGNTIYF. CDR3 sequence (DNA): TGTGCCAGCAGTTACTCGACTGGCAGCTCTGGAAACACCATATATTTT.